The 18 T cell receptor beta chains listed next were all sequenced from one sample in a study of cytomegalovirus exposure and HLA in healthy donors. PCR involved 60 Vbeta and 13 Jbeta primers. TCRdb's copy holds only in-frame clones and misses some; the assay was immunoSEQ multiplex PCR. This sample contains fewer than 100,000 clones. The specimen was PBMCs. The receptor set was obtained from a man aged 45-65 years in good health and CMV-seronegative.

This CDR3 reads CASSRSGGQNTGELFF. In DNA, the CDR3 is TGTGCCAGCAGCCGTAGCGGGGGGCAGAACACCGGGGAGCTGTTTTTT. This chain joins TRBV4-2 and TRBJ2-2; 10 positions match TRBD2. After removal of 4 bases from V and 1 base from J, the junction contained 3 bases not matched to a gene. The CDR3 is 16 residues long. Germline V gene lookup returns CDR1 LGHNA and CDR2 YNFKEQ.

The chain uses TRBV6-5 and TRBJ1-3, with unresolved D. Germline V gene lookup returns CDR1 MNHEY and CDR2 SVGAGI. The CDR3 is 15 amino acids. Trimming pared 5 bases from V and 1 base from J, leaving 12 bases between. This CDR3 reads CASSLLQSSGNTIYF. The CDR3 DNA reads TGTGCCAGCAGTCTTCTACAGAGTTCTGGAAACACCATATATTTT.

The V gene is TRBV19, the J gene TRBJ1-4, with D perhaps matching TRBD1 (6 bases). V lost 3 bases to trimming and J lost 7 bases, with 15 bases between them. This CDR3 has 15 residues. The germline V gene has CDR1 LNHDA and CDR2 SQIVND (reference sequence). This CDR3 is CASSIQDGRGEKLFF. The CDR3 nucleotides are TGTGCCAGTAGTATTCAGGATGGCAGGGGTGAAAAACTGTTTTTT.

The gene calls are TRBV5-1 and TRBJ2-7; no clear D gene. V lost 4 bases and J 1 base, leaving 15 bases between the germline ends. From germline, CDR1 is SGHRS and CDR2 YFSETQ. This CDR3 comprises 15 residues. The CDR3 protein is CASSPAPARSYEQYF. CDR3 coding DNA: TGCGCCAGCAGCCCGGCACCCGCGCGGTCCTACGAGCAGTACTTC.

The chain uses TRBV7-9 and TRBJ1-4; no reliable D call. Germline-derived CDR1 and CDR2 are SEHNR and FQNEAQ (reference sequence). V lost 3 bases, J lost 5 bases, and 10 bases lay in between. The CDR3 length is 14 residues. DNA of the CDR3: TGTGCCAGCAGCTTCCAGGCAGTAAATGAAAAACTGTTTTTT. Translating gives CASSFQAVNEKLFF.

The chain links TRBV29-1 to TRBJ2-7; D is uncertain. Trimming took 0 bases from V and 7 from J, leaving 13 bases between them. CDR3 length: 13 residues. Germline CDR1 is SQVTM and CDR2 is ANQGSEA. In DNA form, the CDR3 reads TGCAGCGTTGAAGATCGAGTCTTTAGTGAGCAGTACTTC. Protein sequence: CSVEDRVFSEQYF.

This sequence joins TRBV5-6 and TRBJ2-7; no clear D. The V and J ends lost 2 bases and 6 bases respectively, with 9 bases between them. This CDR3 comprises 12 residues. Germline V lookup: CDR1 SGHDT, CDR2 YYEEEE. The CDR3, as DNA: TGTGCCAGCAGCTTACTTAGTCGCGAGCAGTACTTC. Translating it yields CASSLLSREQYF.

The rearrangement joins TRBV9 to TRBJ2-7; the match to TRBD2 covers 8 bases. Trimming removed 2 bases from V and 0 bases from J; junction bases left unmatched: 4. This CDR3 region has 15 residues. Germline CDR1 and CDR2: SGDLS and YYNGEE. In DNA, the CDR3 is TGTGCCAGCAGCGTGGGCGGGGGGACCTCCTACGAGCAGTACTTC. The encoded protein is CASSVGGGTSYEQYF.

The V and J genes are TRBV6-6 and TRBJ1-5; D is undetermined. This CDR3 is 14 amino acids long. Germline CDR1 and CDR2: MNHNY and SVGAGI (reference sequence). Deletions cut 4 bases from V and 3 bases from J, with 10 bases between. In DNA form, the CDR3 reads TGTGCCAGCAGTTTAACGGGTGACAATCAGCCCCAGCATTTT. Amino acid sequence: CASSLTGDNQPQHF.

The V and J genes are TRBV9 and TRBJ1-6; 8 positions agree with TRBD1. The CDR3 runs 15 residues. V lost 2 bases to trimming and J lost 4 bases; unmatched junction nucleotides: 2. The germline gives CDR1 SGDLS, CDR2 YYNGEE. The CDR3 loop is CASSVTGDYNSPLHF. The CDR3 DNA reads TGTGCCAGCAGCGTGACAGGGGATTATAATTCACCCCTCCACTTT.

Notes on this clone: Other DNA sequences of this sample code for an identical CDR3. The rearrangement joins TRBV9 to TRBJ2-7; 8 bases line up with TRBD2. The CDR3 sequence is 14 residues long. Unmatched junction bases numbered 3, after V lost 2 bases and J lost 2 bases. Germline CDR1 reads SGDLS; CDR2 reads YYNGEE. Here the CDR3 reads CASSVTGGAYEQYF. The CDR3 DNA reads TGTGCCAGCAGCGTGACGGGGGGGGCCTACGAGCAGTACTTC.

V is TRBV19 and J is TRBJ1-2; 8 positions match TRBD1. The V gene end was trimmed by 5 bases and the J gene end by 8 bases; junction bases not matched to a gene: 7. Germline values: CDR1 LNHDA, CDR2 SQIVND (reference sequence). CDR3 length: 13 residues. CDR3 nucleotide sequence: TGTGCCAGTAGTCTACTGGACAGGGACGGCTACACCTTC. Amino acid sequence: CASSLLDRDGYTF.

This chain connects TRBV18 to TRBJ2-7, with D hard to call. Trimming removed 1 base at V and 4 bases at J, with 11 bases between. Germline V gene sequence: CDR1 KGHSH, CDR2 LQKENI. This CDR3 is 14 amino acids long. The CDR3 protein is CASSPQQDTYEQYF. DNA for the CDR3: TGTGCCAGCTCACCACAGCAGGATACTTACGAGCAGTACTTC.

This chain uses TRBV7-9 with TRBJ1-1, with 7 bases identical to TRBD1. The CDR3 is 15 amino acids. Trimming took 5 bases from V and 0 from J; bases not matched to a gene: 6. The germline V gene has CDR1 SEHNR and CDR2 FQNEAQ (reference sequence). The CDR3 reads CASSLRGTVNTEAFF. CDR3 coding DNA: TGTGCCAGCAGCCTGAGGGGGACAGTGAACACTGAAGCTTTCTTT.

The rearrangement joins TRBV7-3 to TRBJ2-4; 8 nucleotides match TRBD2. Trimming cost V 5 bases and J 7 bases; bases outside gene matches: 10. Germline lookup yields CDR1 SGHTA and CDR2 FQGTGA. The CDR3 runs to 15 residues. For the CDR3, the DNA is TGTGCCAGCAGCACCCAGCGGGGGATGCTTAACATTCAGTACTTC. Residues: CASSTQRGMLNIQYF.

The genes are TRBV11-2 and TRBJ1-6, with TRBD1 as a possible D gene (5 bases). This CDR3 is built from 15 residues. V was clipped by 7 bases and J by 8 bases, with 18 bases between them. Germline V gives CDR1 SGHAT, CDR2 FQNNGV. The CDR3 DNA is TGTGCCAGCACGCCTGTTACAGGTGGGGATTCACCCCTCCACTTT. Encoded protein: CASTPVTGGDSPLHF.

This rearrangement joins TRBV5-4 to TRBJ1-5; 8 nucleotides agree with TRBD1. Looked up from germline, CDR1 is SGHNT and CDR2 is YYREEE (reference sequence). Trimming cost V 2 bases and J 4 bases; bases outside gene matches: 2. There are 14 residues in the CDR3. The CDR3 DNA is TGTGCCAGCAGCTTAGGGACAGGTAATCAGCCCCAGCATTTT. This codes for CASSLGTGNQPQHF. Using reference TRBV5-4 and TRBJ1-5 for the parts outside the CDR3, the full variable domain is ETGVTQSPTHLIKTRGQQVTLRCSSQSGHNTVSWYQQALGQGPQFIFQYYREEENGRGNFPPRFSGLQFPNYSSELNVNALELDDSALYLCASSLGTGNQPQHFGDGTRLSIL.

The chain combines TRBV7-3 with TRBJ2-5; TRBD2 might be the D (5 bases). V shed 2 bases and J shed 5 bases, with 15 bases lying between them. Germline CDR1 SGHTA, CDR2 FQGTGA. The CDR3 length is 15 residues. This chain's CDR3 is CASSLRPGGLETQYF. CDR3 nucleotide sequence: TGTGCCAGCAGCTTACGACCTGGCGGGCTGGAGACCCAGTACTTC.